The rows below give T cell receptor beta chains drawn from one sample of a study of blood T cell repertoires in COVID-19. Generated by immunoSEQ multiplex PCR, the TCRdb table keeps only in-frame clones and is missing some. Altogether around 97,000 clones are present, around nine tenths being singletons, with the ten largest covering 15% to 17%. Sequencing used peripheral blood. The receptors were sampled from a human donor in a cohort sampled during active COVID-19. The conserved cysteine and the conserved F or W are not part of the CDR3 here.

cdr3_length	v_call	cdr3_aa
15	TRBV3-1/TRBV3-2	ASSQSQGRSYTDTQY
12	TRBV29-1	SIGTPGGANVLT
14	TRBV5-1	ASSMGGTASGNTIY
12	TRBV2	ATRGGPLYNEQF
12	TRBV6-5	ASRPPGQNSPLH
13	TRBV7-4	ASSFMASVHNEQF
12	TRBV6-5	ASSYLDSSYEQY
13	TRBV24-1	ATSDSRQNSYEQY
14	TRBV19	ASQPSAVNPYNEQF
12	TRBV3-1/TRBV3-2	ASSQQGTNEKLF
12	TRBV27	ASSPLGRLYGYT
15	TRBV28	ASSFPFFSGDQETQY
10	TRBV5-1	ASSLNNSPLH
16	TRBV6-2/TRBV6-3	ASSYSPPGTGQNYGYT
13	TRBV4-2	ASSQLAASYNEQF
12	TRBV15	ATSRDRSSYGYT
12	TRBV9	ASSAGTVNSPLH
11	TRBV6-5	ASRGQGNYGYT
11	TRBV29-1	SVARSFNTEAF
12	TRBV5-1	ASTWTNENEKLF
17	TRBV7-3	ATFLGLGTESPTNEKLF
10	TRBV5-5	ASYGSGETQY
12	TRBV7-8	ASSLGTGTYGYT
12	TRBV10-3	AISESRDRVGYT
11	TRBV2	ASKDREDQPQH
12	TRBV5-1	ASSLRTPTYEQY
12	TRBV5-1	ASSLEGTGDTQY
14	TRBV25-1	ASSANRDRVSETQY
13	TRBV28	ASSLVRGFNQPQH
11	TRBV19	ATAGGRNTEAF
13	TRBV19	ASSIGLIFQETQY
13	TRBV4-1	ASSPSGTVGETQY
10	TRBV7-2	ASSSVAGEAF
13	TRBV29-1	SVEAPTSGRGTQY
12	TRBV2	ASTEEAPLETQY
12	TRBV2	ASTAGIPGQPQH
11	TRBV27	ASISGAAGELF
11	TRBV6-6	ASCPAGEETQY
16	TRBV3-1/TRBV3-2	ASSQDFGTGSLYNEQF
12	TRBV18	ASSPDTVQETQY
12	TRBV7-2	ASSLRDISYEQY
12	TRBV3-1/TRBV3-2	ASSPLDRAGRYT
12	TRBV11-2	ASSFSGGQETQY
15	TRBV3-1/TRBV3-2	ASSQGAGVPQGADQF
13	TRBV28	ASSLGGGKNEKLF
14	TRBV2	ASIGDLAGGTDTQY
13	TRBV10-3	AIGDRTGPNTEAF
14	TRBV4-3	ASSLGGGTTNEKLF